The rows below give T cell receptor beta chains drawn from one sample of a study of Graves' ophthalmopathy and Graves' hyperthyroidism. TCRdb fed the multiplex PCR reads into MiXCR, producing one record per CDR3 protein. Of about 1.2 million distinct CDR3 sequences listed, 35% to 45% are singletons. Material: peripheral blood or thyroid tissue (not recorded which). These receptors were taken from an adult man with Graves' hyperthyroidism. The CDR3 runs from the conserved cysteine through the conserved F or W. The order of the fields is D gene, J gene, V gene, clone size, CDR3 DNA, CDR3 protein. The D gene is left open where the match is weak. Where a row states a size, it is once, few, many or the class of an expanded clone; other rows omit it.

NA TRBJ1-2 TRBV15 many TGTGCCACCAGCAGAGATTCTAGAGAGGGGCGCTACTATGGCTACACCTTC CATSRDSREGRYYGYTF
NA TRBJ1-4 TRBV29-1 few TGCAGCGTTGAACTCACAGGGAAAGAAAAACTGTTTTTT CSVELTGKEKLFF
TRBD2 TRBJ2-7 TRBV12-3/TRBV12-4 NA TGTGCCAGCAGTTTAGCAGTTAGTGTGTGGGGGGGAACCTACGAGCAGTACTTC CASSLAVSVWGGTYEQYF
NA TRBJ1-2 TRBV7-2 many TGTGCCAGCAGCTTATATCTTGGGGAGGGCGTGCGAGGCACCTTC CASSLYLGEGVRGTF
NA TRBJ2-1 TRBV2 NA TGTGCCAGCTTAGAGTACAATGAGCAGTTCTTC CASLEYNEQFF
TRBD1 TRBJ2-7 TRBV5-1 many TGCGCCAGCAGCGTGGGACAGGGAGGCGAGCAGTACTTC CASSVGQGGEQYF
TRBD1 TRBJ1-2 TRBV20-1 NA TGCAGAGTTCCTATCGGGACAGGACCTATGAATGGCTACACCTTC CRVPIGTGPMNGYTF
NA TRBJ2-7 TRBV5-4 NA TGTGCCAGCAGCTTAGGAGTAAGGGGGAAGTACGAGCAGTACTTC CASSLGVRGKYEQYF
NA TRBJ1-3 TRBV30 NA TGTGCGCGGGGATCTGGAAACACCATATATTTT CARGSGNTIYF
NA TRBJ2-5 TRBV20-1 NA TGCAGTGGGACTTCTTTGGCGGGGGCTACAACCTGGGAGACCCAGTACTTC CSGTSLAGATTWETQYF
NA TRBJ1-1 TRBV10-3 many TGTGCCATCAGTGAGTATGAGAAAAACACTGAAGCTTTCTTT CAISEYEKNTEAFF
NA TRBJ1-2 TRBV27 few TGTGCCACCGACATGGGCCGCCTAACCTATGGCTACACCTTC CATDMGRLTYGYTF
NA TRBJ1-3 TRBV7-8 NA TGTGCCAGCAGCTCGTCACAGGGTTTCTCTGGAAACACCATATATTTT CASSSSQGFSGNTIYF
NA TRBJ1-6 TRBV15 NA TGTGCCACCAGCAGCGCCCTCGATTCACCCCTCCACTTT CATSSALDSPLHF
NA TRBJ2-7 TRBV12-3/TRBV12-4 few TGTGCCAGCACCAGGGGTGGATCTGCCGAGCAGTACTTC CASTRGGSAEQYF
TRBD1 TRBJ1-5 TRBV28 few TGTGCCAGCAGTACCCCGGGACAGGGGATAAGTCAGCCCCAGCATTTT CASSTPGQGISQPQHF
NA TRBJ2-7 TRBV7-2 NA TGTGCCAGCAGCTATGACACCGCCTACGAGCAGTACTTC CASSYDTAYEQYF
NA TRBJ1-1 TRBV7-2 few TGTGCCAGCAGCTTGATAGCGGAAACTGAAGCTTTCTTT CASSLIAETEAFF
NA TRBJ1-2 TRBV9 few TGTGCCAGCTTGGAAAAGGTGCAGTCGGGTGGCTACACCTTC CASLEKVQSGGYTF
TRBD1 TRBJ2-7 TRBV10-3 few TGTGCCATCAGCAGGGGGTCCGAGCAGTACTTC CAISRGSEQYF
NA TRBJ2-2 TRBV29-1 NA TGCAGCGTACTACGGCAAACCGGGGAGCTGTTTTTT CSVLRQTGELFF
NA TRBJ2-7 TRBV12-3/TRBV12-4 NA TGTGCCAGCAGTTTAGAGGGCAACGACGAGCAGTACTTC CASSLEGNDEQYF
NA TRBJ1-2 TRBV11-2 NA TGTGCCAGCAGCCTTGGGAGGAGCTTCTATGGCTACACCTTC CASSLGRSFYGYTF
TRBD2 TRBJ2-5 TRBV7-2 few TGTGCCAGCAGCTCCAGGACTAGCGGGCCAGTAGAGACCCAGTACTTC CASSSRTSGPVETQYF
NA TRBJ1-6 TRBV5-1 many TGCGCCAGCAGCTTGGGGGACCCCAATTCACCCCTCCACTTT CASSLGDPNSPLHF
NA TRBJ1-4 TRBV7-2 NA TGTGCCAGCAGCTTAGGGAGGAGAGAAAAACTGTTTTTT CASSLGRREKLFF
NA TRBJ1-2 TRBV2 NA TGTGCCAGCAGTGAAAGCCTAGAATTC CASSESLEF
NA TRBJ2-1 TRBV12-3/TRBV12-4 NA TGTGCCAGCATCGATTGGGCTAGTGGCAATGAGCAGTTCTTC CASIDWASGNEQFF
TRBD1 TRBJ1-1 TRBV6-5 many TGTGCCAGCAGTTTAGACAGGGGTTCGGCTTTCTTT CASSLDRGSAFF
NA TRBJ1-1 TRBV10-3 NA TGTGCCATCAGCCGGAGGGGGGAGAACACTGAAGCTTTCTTT CAISRRGENTEAFF
NA TRBJ1-5 TRBV7-9 NA TGTGCCAGCAGCTTTCTAGCGGGAGCCTATAGCAATCAGCCCCAGCATTTT CASSFLAGAYSNQPQHF
NA TRBJ1-1 TRBV5-1 many TGCGCCAGCAAACAGGGTGGCGGTGAAGCTTTCTTT CASKQGGGEAFF
NA TRBJ2-2 TRBV29-1 NA TGCAGCGAAATCGGACAGACGAACACCGGGGAGCTGTTTTTT CSEIGQTNTGELFF
TRBD1 TRBJ1-3 TRBV20-1 many TGCAGTGCTAGGGGGAACAGGGGGCCGAGCTCTGGAAACACCATATATTTT CSARGNRGPSSGNTIYF
NA TRBJ2-7 TRBV18 few TGTGCCAGCTCACCACCGGGGTCGATAGGTCTCTACGAGCAGTACTTC CASSPPGSIGLYEQYF
NA TRBJ1-2 TRBV7-2 few TGTGCCAGCCAAGGCCTAGATGACTATGGCTACACCTTC CASQGLDDYGYTF
NA TRBJ1-4 TRBV4-1 few TGCGCCAGCAGCCAAGGTACAGGGACTACTAATGAAAAACTGTTTTTT CASSQGTGTTNEKLFF
TRBD1 TRBJ1-3 TRBV9 many TGTGCCAGCAGCGTAGAACAGGGGGCTGGAAACACCATATATTTT CASSVEQGAGNTIYF
NA TRBJ2-2 TRBV5-1 NA TGCGCCAGCAGTGAGGCCGCCCGAACCGGGGAGCTGTTTTTT CASSEAARTGELFF
NA TRBJ1-2 TRBV7-9 NA TGTGCCAGCAGATCCGGGGTGGACTATGGCTACACCTTC CASRSGVDYGYTF